This T cell receptor (beta chain) emerged from a study of blood T cell repertoires in COVID-19. About the research overall: Sites in the United States, Italy and Spain provided acute and convalescent COVID-19 samples.

Using immunoSEQ multiplex PCR, the repertoire was profiled, and TCRdb retains in-frame clones only, with some absent. The table has 70,000 to 85,000 clones, 90% seen once. This CDR3 has 16 residues. V dropped 3 bases and J dropped 5 bases, with 15 bases sitting between them. Per germline, CDR1 SGHRS and CDR2 YFSETQ. The J gene is TRBJ1-6, the V gene TRBV5-1; D call uncertain. The source of this sequence is a human donor in a cohort sampled during active COVID-19. Sequenced sample: peripheral blood. Here the CDR3 DNA reads TGCGCCAGCAGCTCTGGGAGCGGGTTGGATAATTCACCCCTCCACTTT. The encoded protein is CASSSGSGLDNSPLHF.